This T cell receptor beta chain was identified in a study of blood T cells in healthy people across ages. They isolated at least 7 million PBMCs from each sample. V lost 0 bases to trimming and J lost 8 bases; unmatched junction nucleotides: 13. This CDR3 contains 16 residues. Per germline, CDR1 GTSNPN and CDR2 SVGIG (reference sequence). Study results and limitations: Diversity of TCR beta correlated strongly with naive T cell percentage. Estimates of total diversity, which came from one million sequenced T cells, were considered to be underestimates.

Primed by a sample-barcoded 5' primer and a J-beta primer mix, a second PCR proceeded for about 6 to 12 cycles. MiXCR, run by TCRdb on the 5' RACE reads, gives a single entry per CDR3 protein. This table holds over 550,000 distinct CDR3 sequences, about 30% found once. This clonotype was seen only a few times. Its antigen is unknown. Sequenced material: blood. The receptor was derived from a woman older than 75 in good health. The chain has TRBV30 and TRBJ2-3; 8 positions match TRBD2. The DNA for the CDR3 is TGTGCCTGGAGTGTACTCGTCGGGGGGGGTTTCCCTACGCAGTATTTT. Its translation: CAWSVLVGGGFPTQYF. Using reference TRBV30 and TRBJ2-3 for the parts outside the CDR3, the full variable domain is SQTIHQWPATLVQPVGSPLSLECTVEGTSNPNLYWYRQAAGRGLQLLFYSVGIGQISSEVPQNLSASRPQDRQFILSSKKLLLSDSGFYLCAWSVLVGGGFPTQYFGPGTRLTVL.